The 6 T cell receptor beta chains below come from one sample, sequenced in a study of blood T cells in healthy people across ages. It was with a sample-barcoded 5' primer and a J-beta primer mix that a second PCR of about 7 to 12 cycles was run. TCRdb independently ran MiXCR on the 5' RACE reads; one entry per CDR3 protein. The sample includes over a million distinct CDR3 sequences, 42% of them seen just once. Sequencing was done on a sample of blood. These receptors were taken from a young woman in good health.

This clonotype was observed a few times. The chain is built from TRBV24-1 and TRBJ2-3; D gene unclear. The CDR3 length is 12 residues. Germline loops: CDR1 KGHDR, CDR2 SFDVKD. Trimming removed 5 bases at V and 2 bases at J, with 4 bases between. CDR3 sequence (DNA): TGTGCCACCAGTGTCAACACAGATACGCAGTATTTT. Its translation is CATSVNTDTQYF.

A few counts support this clonotype. The V gene is TRBV7-9, the J gene TRBJ1-2; D gene unclear. In germline, CDR1 is SEHNR, CDR2 FQNEAQ (reference sequence). This CDR3 region has 16 residues. V was pared by 4 bases and J by 0 bases, with 15 bases between. In DNA form, the CDR3 reads TGTGCCAGCAGCTCAGACCCCGGGTACCCTAACTATGGCTACACCTTC. Its protein is CASSSDPGYPNYGYTF. The full variable domain, its missing parts supplied by reference TRBV7-9 and TRBJ1-2, is DTGVSQNPRHKITKRGQNVTFRCDPISEHNRLYWYRQTLGQGPEFLTYFQNEAQLEKSRLLSDRFSAERPKGSFSTLEIQRTEQGDSAMYLCASSSDPGYPNYGYTFGSGTRLTVV.

This clonotype turned up a few times. The genes are TRBV20-1 and TRBJ2-1, with D unclear. V lost 2 bases and J 2 bases, leaving 4 bases between the germline ends. CDR1 is DFQATT and CDR2 is SNEGSKA in the germline V gene (reference sequence). The CDR3 runs to 12 residues. The chain's CDR3 is CSARSTYNEQFF. The CDR3 region has the DNA TGCAGTGCTAGAAGTACCTACAATGAGCAGTTCTTC.

This chain links TRBV29-1 with TRBJ2-7, with no clear D. The CDR3 sequence is 13 residues long. Germline V gene sequence: CDR1 SQVTM, CDR2 ANQGSEA. Trimming removed 6 bases from V and 4 bases from J, with 16 bases in between. CDR3 residues: CSVALGRPYEQYF. CDR3 DNA: TGCAGCGTGGCGTTAGGACGGCCTTACGAGCAGTACTTC.

The rearrangement uses TRBV24-1 and TRBJ2-1, with unresolved D. Deletions cut 2 bases from V and 0 bases from J, with 7 bases between. This CDR3 is built from 15 residues. The germline CDR1 and CDR2 sequences are KGHDR and SFDVKD. The DNA of the CDR3 is TGTGCCACCAGTGATTCAGCAAGCTCCTACAATGAGCAGTTCTTC. This sequence encodes CATSDSASSYNEQFF.

The chain is built from TRBV20-1 and TRBJ2-3; D perhaps matches TRBD1 (5 bases). This CDR3 comprises 13 residues. The V gene lost 4 bases and the J gene lost 4 bases, with 12 bases spanning the gap. From germline, CDR1 is DFQATT and CDR2 SNEGSKA (reference sequence). CDR3 nucleotide sequence: TGCAGTGCTAAGGGGCCGGGCCCAGATACGCAGTATTTT. Amino acid sequence: CSAKGPGPDTQYF.